A selection of T cell receptor beta chains follows, all from one sample in a study of blood T cell repertoires in COVID-19. The repertoire was sequenced with immunoSEQ multiplex PCR; TCRdb's copy has only in-frame clones and lacks some. This sample has around 100,000 clones, with 87% found just once. The specimen was peripheral blood. These receptors all come from a young woman with acute or convalescent COVID-19. Both conserved end residues are trimmed from each CDR3. D genes are given only for firm matches.

J gene: TRBJ1-2; V gene: TRBV29-1; D gene: .; CDR3 protein: SVFGGGDGYT
J gene: TRBJ2-3; V gene: TRBV18; D gene: .; CDR3 protein: ASSPPSRDTDTQY
J gene: TRBJ2-2; V gene: TRBV5-4; D gene: TRBD2; CDR3 protein: ASSELAGALTGELF
J gene: TRBJ1-2; V gene: TRBV6-4; D gene: .; CDR3 protein: ARMYRGLWGGYT
J gene: TRBJ2-2; V gene: TRBV5-1; D gene: TRBD1; CDR3 protein: ASSSPGQSNTGELF
J gene: TRBJ2-7; V gene: TRBV5-5; D gene: .; CDR3 protein: ASSTGPGLGYEQY
J gene: TRBJ1-1; V gene: TRBV30; D gene: .; CDR3 protein: AWKGVVGTEAF
J gene: TRBJ1-4; V gene: TRBV12-3/TRBV12-4; D gene: .; CDR3 protein: ASSGTHEKLF
J gene: TRBJ1-1; V gene: TRBV10-3; D gene: TRBD1; CDR3 protein: AISRQGGTEAF
J gene: TRBJ1-3; V gene: TRBV5-1; D gene: TRBD1; CDR3 protein: ASSTSTGVSGNTIY
J gene: TRBJ2-3; V gene: TRBV5-4; D gene: TRBD2; CDR3 protein: ASSPGLASDTQY
J gene: TRBJ2-7; V gene: TRBV5-6; D gene: .; CDR3 protein: ATDRDTTSYEQY
J gene: TRBJ1-6; V gene: TRBV4-1; D gene: .; CDR3 protein: ASSYAGSSSPLH
J gene: TRBJ2-1; V gene: TRBV7-2; D gene: TRBD2; CDR3 protein: ASSPRGAGAISSYNEQF
J gene: TRBJ2-3; V gene: TRBV5-1; D gene: .; CDR3 protein: ASSFLPQGMSSTDTQY
J gene: TRBJ1-6; V gene: TRBV4-2; D gene: .; CDR3 protein: ASRSGFSPLH
J gene: TRBJ1-1; V gene: TRBV5-1; D gene: TRBD1; CDR3 protein: ASSSGTGRTEAF
J gene: TRBJ2-1; V gene: TRBV27; D gene: .; CDR3 protein: ASSGQNRRNEQF
J gene: TRBJ2-1; V gene: TRBV4-1; D gene: TRBD2; CDR3 protein: ASTNNLAGGGGEQF
J gene: TRBJ1-1; V gene: TRBV7-9; D gene: TRBD1; CDR3 protein: ASSSTGDNTEAF
J gene: TRBJ1-5; V gene: TRBV7-9; D gene: TRBD1; CDR3 protein: ASSFGTASSQPQH
J gene: TRBJ2-3; V gene: TRBV5-1; D gene: TRBD2; CDR3 protein: ASSLATSGSTDTQY
J gene: TRBJ2-7; V gene: TRBV4-2; D gene: TRBD2; CDR3 protein: ASSHLPMGGISYEQY
J gene: TRBJ1-2; V gene: TRBV2; D gene: .; CDR3 protein: ASRPGSHGYT
J gene: TRBJ1-2; V gene: TRBV18; D gene: .; CDR3 protein: ASSPGADTNYGYT
J gene: TRBJ1-1; V gene: TRBV5-1; D gene: .; CDR3 protein: ASSLDGPSGTRAF
J gene: TRBJ2-3; V gene: TRBV7-9; D gene: TRBD2; CDR3 protein: ASSLTSGGADTQY
J gene: TRBJ2-2; V gene: TRBV7-3; D gene: TRBD2; CDR3 protein: ASSVTSGGITGELF
J gene: TRBJ1-2; V gene: TRBV4-1; D gene: .; CDR3 protein: ASSPVPGSAYGYT
J gene: TRBJ2-7; V gene: TRBV12-3/TRBV12-4; D gene: .; CDR3 protein: ASSFGREQY